This T cell receptor (beta chain) comes out of a study of blood T cell repertoires in COVID-19. Study details: The samples span acute and convalescent COVID-19 from the United States, Italy and Spain.

Germline V gene data show CDR1 as MGHDK and CDR2 as SYGVNS. This CDR3 is built from 16 residues. V gave up 6 bases and J gave up 0 bases; unmatched junction bases: 7. Repertoires were generated with immunoSEQ multiplex PCR, while TCRdb's copy carries only in-frame clones and drops some. Counted here are about half a million clones, approximately 89% occurring once; the ten biggest clones make up roughly 0.84%. The TCR was taken from a man aged 18 to 30 with COVID-19, enrolled during active disease. The gene calls are TRBV25-1 and TRBJ2-5; 10 bases map to TRBD2. Sequencing was done on a sample of peripheral blood. CDR3 sequence: CASRGGGLADQETQYF. The DNA for the CDR3 is TGTGCCAGCAGGGGAGGAGGACTAGCGGACCAAGAGACCCAGTACTTC. Full variable domain (remainder filled in from reference TRBV25-1 and TRBJ2-5): EADIYQTPRYLVIGTGKKITLECSQTMGHDKMYWYQQDPGMELHLIHYSYGVNSTEKGDLSSESTVSRIRTEHFPLTLESARPSHTSQYLCASRGGGLADQETQYFGPGTRLLVL.